This T cell receptor beta chain was found in a study of lymphopenia after photon versus proton radiotherapy. Study-wide findings and caveats: Post-nadir diversity loss with photons came from oligoclonal expansion, particularly CD8+ Temra cells.

CDR3 size: 15 residues. Germline V gene sequence: CDR1 SGHRS, CDR2 YFSETQ. J lost 1 base, V lost 0 bases, and 2 bases had no gene match. To note about this clone: What it binds is not known.

Assay used: immunoSEQ multiplex PCR; TCRdb lists only in-frame clones, some missing. The sample has 15,000 to 20,000 clones, roughly 82% seen once. This TCR was sampled from a man aged 65 to 79 with pancreatic cancer. The source material was peripheral blood, sampled from a patient treated with proton-based radiotherapy. The J gene is TRBJ2-3, the V gene TRBV5-1; 7 nucleotides align to TRBD1. The CDR3 DNA reads TGCGCCAGCAGCTTGGGGCAGGGGGGCACAGATACGCAGTATTTT. Its protein is CASSLGQGGTDTQYF.